This record covers a single TCR beta chain. The germline V gene encodes CDR1 MGHRA and CDR2 YSYEKL. The V and J ends lost 2 bases and 0 bases respectively, with 13 bases between them. The CDR3 is 16 residues long. The sample belongs to a study of cytotoxic CD8 clonotypes in ibrutinib-treated CLL. Background on the study: For this cohort, patients were about a dozen relapsed/refractory and some 15 treatment-naive, while under 18 were IGHV unmutated.

TCRdb keeps only in-frame clones here, not all; method: immunoSEQ multiplex PCR. This table holds about 300,000 clones, about 64% found once. The input for sequencing was PBMCs, taken after 36 months of ibrutinib treatment. This receptor was obtained from a human donor with chronic lymphocytic leukemia. The J gene is TRBJ1-1, the V gene TRBV4-1, with TRBD1 as a possible D gene (5 bases). The CDR3 sequence is CASSQQWQGLNTEAFF. In DNA form, the CDR3 reads TGCGCCAGCAGCCAACAGTGGCAGGGCCTGAACACTGAAGCTTTCTTT.